Sequencing of this T cell receptor beta chain was carried out in a study of regulatory T cells in long-lasting Graves disease. Regarding time point: newly diagnosed GD, antithyroid drugs for less than 3 months. Extracted RNA from PBMCs served as the source of the TCR library. Trimming removed 2 bases from V and 10 bases from J, with 9 bases in between. CDR3 length: 11 residues. Germline lookup yields CDR1 DFQATT and CDR2 SNEGSKA (reference sequence). CDR3-region Arm-PCR and iRepertoire HTBI primers produced the TCR beta libraries. MiXCR, run by TCRdb on the multiplex PCR reads, gives a single entry per CDR3 protein. The repertoire includes 580,000 or so distinct CDR3 sequences, about 15% of them detected once, and more than 10% sits in the top ten. This clonotype was found many times. A further study also used this sample, focusing on T cells in Graves' hyperthyroidism and ophthalmopathy.

This TCR was recovered from a man between 18 and 35 years old with Graves disease. The gene calls are TRBV20-1 and TRBJ2-1; D call uncertain. Sequencing used peripheral blood mononuclear cells (PBMCs), obtained at new diagnosis, from a patient treated with antithyroid drugs. CDR3 sequence: CSARSTLEQFF. For the CDR3, the DNA is TGCAGTGCTAGAAGCACTCTCGAGCAGTTCTTC.